What follows are 13 T cell receptor beta chains derived from one specimen sequenced in a study of regulatory T cells in long-lasting Graves disease. Arm-PCR of CDR3 regions and iRepertoire HTBI primers were used to build TCR beta libraries. TCRdb reprocessed the multiplex PCR reads with MiXCR, giving one entry per CDR3 protein. The sample has more than 300,000 distinct CDR3 sequences; 15% are singletons. Time point reported: newly diagnosed GD, antithyroid drugs for less than 3 months. After RNA was extracted from PBMCs, the TCR library was made from it. Material: peripheral blood mononuclear cells (PBMCs), obtained at new diagnosis, from a patient treated with antithyroid drugs. The receptors originated from a female donor with Graves disease.

This clonotype was observed a handful of times. This sequence joins TRBV5-1 and TRBJ2-7, with D perhaps TRBD2 (5 bases). Trimming left V 2 bases short and J 5 bases short, with 14 bases between. CDR1 and CDR2 from the germline V gene are SGHRS and YFSETQ. The CDR3 has 14 residues. CDR3 bases: TGCGCCAGCAGCTTAAGGACTGGCCCGGACGAGCAGTACTTC. This encodes CASSLRTGPDEQYF.

V gene TRBV6-2 or TRBV6-3 combines with J gene TRBJ2-2, with D perhaps TRBD2 (5 bases). Germline V gives CDR1 MNHEY, CDR2 SVGEGT. CDR3 length: 17 amino acids. Trimming left V 2 bases short and J 8 bases short, with 21 bases between. The CDR3 DNA reads TGTGCCAGCAGTTACAGTTCAGCGGTTCTACTCATGGGGGAGCTGTTTTTT. Its protein product is CASSYSSAVLLMGELFF.

The V call is TRBV5-1, the J call TRBJ1-2, with TRBD1 matching over 8 bases. There are 15 residues in the CDR3. Per the germline V gene, CDR1 is SGHRS and CDR2 is YFSETQ. With V trimmed by 2 bases and J by 4 bases, 7 bases remained unmatched. CDR3 region: CASSLFGQGGYGYTF. The CDR3, as DNA: TGCGCCAGCAGCTTATTTGGACAGGGCGGCTATGGCTACACCTTC.

This clonotype was detected many times. This chain joins TRBV12-5 and TRBJ1-2; 12 bases match TRBD1. Per the germline V gene, CDR1 is LGHNT and CDR2 is FRNRAP. There are 15 residues in the CDR3. V lost 6 bases and J lost 8; bases outside the gene matches: 10. The CDR3 nucleotides are TGTGCTAGTGGCTCTGGGACAGGGGGCGTTGGGGGCTACACCTTC. This sequence encodes CASGSGTGGVGGYTF.

This clonotype appeared many times. The chain uses TRBV7-2 and TRBJ1-2, with TRBD1 matching over 11 bases. CDR3 length equals 15 residues. Trimming cost V 1 base and J 4 bases; bases outside gene matches: 2. The V gene's germline CDR1 is SGHTA and CDR2 FQGNSA. The CDR3 region is CASSLVGQGAYGYTF. CDR3 bases: TGTGCCAGCAGCTTAGTCGGACAGGGGGCCTATGGCTACACCTTC. Full variable domain (remainder filled in from reference TRBV7-2 and TRBJ1-2): GAGVSQSPSNKVTEKGKDVELRCDPISGHTALYWYRQSLGQGLEFLIYFQGNSAPDKSGLPSDRFSAERTGGSVSTLTIQRTQQEDSAVYLCASSLVGQGAYGYTFGSGTRLTVV.

In its sample, this clonotype was seen many times. The V call is TRBV6-1, the J call TRBJ2-1, with 9 bases aligning to TRBD2. The germline V gene encodes CDR1 MNHNS and CDR2 SASEGT. This CDR3 is 16 amino acids long. With V trimmed by 6 bases and J by 7 bases, 13 bases remained unmatched. Here the CDR3 reads CASRIASGESGNEQFF. In nucleotides, the CDR3 is TGTGCCAGCAGGATCGCTAGCGGGGAGTCGGGGAATGAGCAGTTCTTC.

This clonotype was seen only a few times. The gene calls are TRBV12-3 or TRBV12-4 and TRBJ2-7; unclear D gene. With 5 bases removed from V and 0 bases from J, the gap between germline ends came to 5 bases. This CDR3 is 12 amino acids long. The CDR3 nucleotides are TGTGCCAGCAGTCATAGCTCCTACGAGCAGTACTTC. Protein sequence: CASSHSSYEQYF.

The sample holds many counts of this clonotype. The chain is built from TRBV29-1 and TRBJ1-1; D remains ambiguous. The CDR3 is 15 residues long. Germline V gene sequence: CDR1 SQVTM, CDR2 ANQGSEA. V was clipped by 1 base and J by 1 base, with 13 bases between them. This chain's CDR3 is CSVEGDTAGNTEAFF. The DNA of the CDR3 is TGCAGCGTTGAAGGGGATACAGCTGGGAACACTGAAGCTTTCTTT.

A few counts support this clonotype. The rearrangement joins TRBV5-6 to TRBJ1-5; 7 nucleotides agree with TRBD1. Germline loops: CDR1 SGHDT, CDR2 YYEEEE. V lost 3 bases and J lost 6; bases outside the gene matches: 12. The CDR3 length is 16 residues. The chain's CDR3 is CASSSTGDPRVQPQHF. The CDR3 region has the DNA TGTGCCAGCAGCTCCACAGGGGACCCACGGGTTCAGCCCCAGCATTTT.

The J gene is TRBJ2-4, the V gene TRBV4-3, with unresolved D. The CDR3 has 15 residues. Germline V CDR1 and CDR2: LGHNA, YSLEER. V was cut by 0 bases and J by 9 bases, with 15 bases left in between. The CDR3 here is CASSQESAVSGIQYF. CDR3 nucleotides: TGCGCCAGCAGCCAAGAGAGCGCCGTAAGTGGCATTCAGTACTTC.

This clonotype was detected only a few times. This chain links TRBV20-1 with TRBJ2-7; D gene ambiguous. Trimming pared 0 bases from V and 4 bases from J, leaving 7 bases between. CDR3 length equals 12 residues. Germline CDR1 reads DFQATT; CDR2 reads SNEGSKA (reference sequence). CDR3 DNA: TGCAGTGCTAGAGATATGTCGTACGAGCAGTACTTC. This gives the protein CSARDMSYEQYF.

This clonotype appeared many times. The V and J genes are TRBV9 and TRBJ2-1; TRBD1 agrees at 12 bases. V lost 0 bases, J lost 10 bases, and 11 bases stayed unmatched. This CDR3 spans 17 amino acids. Germline CDR1 is SGDLS and CDR2 is YYNGEE. The CDR3 reads CASSVGAGDRGLGEQFF. The CDR3, as DNA: TGTGCCAGCAGCGTAGGAGCTGGGGACAGGGGGCTTGGGGAGCAGTTCTTC.

This clonotype was seen repeatedly, ten times or more. The chain joins TRBV18 to TRBJ2-3; a weak D match, TRBD2 (5 bases). V was trimmed by 0 bases and J by 1 base, leaving 8 bases between them. CDR1 is KGHSH, CDR2 LQKENI, per germline. The CDR3 spans 15 residues. The chain's CDR3 is CASSPPTGGTDTQYF. The CDR3 region has the DNA TGTGCCAGCTCACCACCGACCGGGGGCACAGATACGCAGTATTTT.